The table lists the clone carrying this T cell receptor beta chain with a few counts. The table came from immunoSEQ multiplex PCR; TCRdb's copy has only in-frame clones and leaves some out. The sample has 80,000 or so clones, 70% to 80% seen once. This entry belongs to a study of T cell responses to AZD1222 COVID-19 vaccine. This CDR3 spans 12 amino acids. Per the germline V gene, CDR1 is SGHTA and CDR2 is FQGNSA. V gave up 1 base and J gave up 9 bases, with 7 bases separating them. The rearrangement links TRBV7-2 to TRBJ2-1; D ambiguous. The material sequenced was peripheral blood, taken 28 days after the second dose of the MenACWY control vaccine. This TCR came from an adult who received the MenACWY meningococcal vaccine as a control. The DNA for the CDR3 is TGTGCCAGCAGCTTAGATTATGCTGAGCAGTTCTTC. Encoded protein: CASSLDYAEQFF.